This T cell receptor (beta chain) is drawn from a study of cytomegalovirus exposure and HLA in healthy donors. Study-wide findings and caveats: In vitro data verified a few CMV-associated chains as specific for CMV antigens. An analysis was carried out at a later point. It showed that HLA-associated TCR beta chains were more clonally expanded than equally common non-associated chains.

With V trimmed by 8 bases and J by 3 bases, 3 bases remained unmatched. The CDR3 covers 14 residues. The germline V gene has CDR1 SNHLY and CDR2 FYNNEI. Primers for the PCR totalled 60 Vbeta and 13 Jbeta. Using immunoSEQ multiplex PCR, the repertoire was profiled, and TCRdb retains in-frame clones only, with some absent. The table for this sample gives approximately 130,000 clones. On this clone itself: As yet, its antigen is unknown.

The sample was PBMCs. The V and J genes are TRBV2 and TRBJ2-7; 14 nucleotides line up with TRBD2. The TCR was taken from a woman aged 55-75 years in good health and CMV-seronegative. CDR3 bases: TGTGCCAGCCGCGGACTAGCGGGAGGCTACGAGCAGTACTTC. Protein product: CASRGLAGGYEQYF.